The clone carrying this TCR beta chain was counted many times. This specimen comes from a study of beta chain features in type 1 diabetes. Sequenced material consisted of expressed TCRB transcripts (all of the isolated RNA was reverse transcribed). Repertoires were generated with immunoSEQ multiplex PCR, while TCRdb's copy carries only in-frame clones and drops some. The sample holds roughly 150,000 clones, over 7.5% seen once. Trimming shortened V by 3 bases and J by 10 bases, and 12 bases separated the two germline ends. The CDR3 consists of 13 residues. In germline, CDR1 is SGHVS, CDR2 FQNEAQ. Sequencing input: central memory CD4+ T cells from blood. This clonotype originated in a woman younger than 30 in good health. The rearrangement joins TRBV7-8 to TRBJ2-2; perhaps TRBD2 as D (6 bases). The CDR3 coding sequence is TGTGCCAGCAGCTTTGGGGGGAGAGAGGAGCTGTTTTTT. This gives the protein CASSFGGREELFF.